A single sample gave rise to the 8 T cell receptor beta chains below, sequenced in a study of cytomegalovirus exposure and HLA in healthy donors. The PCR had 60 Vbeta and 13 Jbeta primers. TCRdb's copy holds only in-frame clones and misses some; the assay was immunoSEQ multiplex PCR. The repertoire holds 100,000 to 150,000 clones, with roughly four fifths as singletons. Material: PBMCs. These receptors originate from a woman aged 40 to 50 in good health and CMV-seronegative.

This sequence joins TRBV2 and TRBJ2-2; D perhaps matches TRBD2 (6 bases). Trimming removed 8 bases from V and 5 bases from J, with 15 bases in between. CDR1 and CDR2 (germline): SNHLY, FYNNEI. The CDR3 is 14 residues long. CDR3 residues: CASSREGGTGELFF. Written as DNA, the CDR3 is TGTGCCAGCTCCCGGGAAGGAGGGACCGGGGAGCTGTTTTTT.

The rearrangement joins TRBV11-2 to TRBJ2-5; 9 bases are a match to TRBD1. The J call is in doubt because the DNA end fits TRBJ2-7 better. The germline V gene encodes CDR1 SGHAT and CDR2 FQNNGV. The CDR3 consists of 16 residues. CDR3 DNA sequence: TGTGCCAGCAGCTTAAGCCCTAACAGGGGGCCCTACGAGCAGTACTTC. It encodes CASSLSPNRGPYEQYF.

The CDR3 DNA reads as TGCGCCAGCAGCCAAGACGGGGGTGGGGAGCTGTTTTTT. Its translation: CASSQDGGGELFF. This chain joins TRBV4-3 and TRBJ2-2; the D gene is possibly TRBD2 (6 bases). V shed 0 bases and J shed 8 bases, with 7 bases lying between them. Germline CDR1 and CDR2: LGHNA and YSLEER. This CDR3 has 13 amino acids.

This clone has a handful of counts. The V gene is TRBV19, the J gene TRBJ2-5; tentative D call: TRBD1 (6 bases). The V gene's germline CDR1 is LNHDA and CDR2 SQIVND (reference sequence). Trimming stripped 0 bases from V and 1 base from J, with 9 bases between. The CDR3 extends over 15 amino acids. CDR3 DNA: TGTGCCAGTAGTATAGATGTACAGGGCCAAGAGACCCAGTACTTC. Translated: CASSIDVQGQETQYF.

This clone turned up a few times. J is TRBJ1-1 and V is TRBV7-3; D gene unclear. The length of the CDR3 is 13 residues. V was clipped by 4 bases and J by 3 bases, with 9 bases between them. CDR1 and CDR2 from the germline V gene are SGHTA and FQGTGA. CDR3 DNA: TGTGCCAGCAGCTCCTCCGGGGACACTGAAGCTTTCTTT. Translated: CASSSSGDTEAFF.

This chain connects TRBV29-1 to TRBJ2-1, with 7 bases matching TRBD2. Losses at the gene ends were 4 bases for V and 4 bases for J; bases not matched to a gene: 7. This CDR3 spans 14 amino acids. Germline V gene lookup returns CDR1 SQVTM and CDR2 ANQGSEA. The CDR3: CSVVLLAIYNEQFF. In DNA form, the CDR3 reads TGCAGCGTTGTTTTACTAGCGATTTACAATGAGCAGTTCTTC.

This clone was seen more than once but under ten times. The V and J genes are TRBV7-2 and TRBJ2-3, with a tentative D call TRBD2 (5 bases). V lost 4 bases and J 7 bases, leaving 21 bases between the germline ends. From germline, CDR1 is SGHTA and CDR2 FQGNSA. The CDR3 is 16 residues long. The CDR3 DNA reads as TGTGCCAGCAGCTCCCGCCAGACCGGGGATAGGTATACGCAGTATTTT. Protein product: CASSSRQTGDRYTQYF. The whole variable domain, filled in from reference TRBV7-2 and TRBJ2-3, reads GAGVSQSPSNKVTEKGKDVELRCDPISGHTALYWYRQSLGQGLEFLIYFQGNSAPDKSGLPSDRFSAERTGGSVSTLTIQRTQQEDSAVYLCASSSRQTGDRYTQYFGPGTRLTVL.

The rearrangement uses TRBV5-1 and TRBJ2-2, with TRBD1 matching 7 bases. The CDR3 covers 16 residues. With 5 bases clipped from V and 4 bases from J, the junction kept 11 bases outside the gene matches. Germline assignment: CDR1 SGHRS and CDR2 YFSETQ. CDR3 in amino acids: CASRPTGLLGTGELFF. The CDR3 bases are TGCGCCAGCAGACCGACAGGGTTGCTGGGCACCGGGGAGCTGTTTTTT.